This note documents a single T cell receptor (beta chain) sequence. As yet, its antigen is unknown. Trimming at V came to 4 bases and at J to 4 bases, leaving 9 bases not matched to a gene. This CDR3 has 16 amino acids. In germline, CDR1 is SGDLS, CDR2 YYNGEE. The data derive from a study of cytomegalovirus exposure and HLA in healthy donors. General observations from the study: Rarity characterized most TCR sequences, yet some public TCRs appeared in many donors.

In the PCR, 60 Vbeta and 13 Jbeta primers were used. TCRdb's table, derived via immunoSEQ multiplex PCR, lists solely in-frame clones and lacks some. The sample holds roughly 99,000 clones; 77% are singletons and the top ten take approximately 4.5%. The sample taken for sequencing was PBMCs. This chain links TRBV9 with TRBJ2-5; 11 bases match TRBD2. The clonotype originates from a male donor in good health and CMV-seronegative. CDR3 sequence reads: CASSPLGTSGRETQYF. The CDR3 DNA follows: TGTGCCAGCAGCCCTCTCGGGACTAGCGGTCGAGAGACCCAGTACTTC. Variable domain in full (rest from reference TRBV9 and TRBJ2-5): DSGVTQTPKHLITATGQRVTLRCSPRSGDLSVYWYQQSLDQGLQFLIQYYNGEERAKGNILERFSAQQFPDLHSELNLSSLELGDSALYFCASSPLGTSGRETQYFGPGTRLLVL.